The sequence of this T cell receptor (beta chain) was determined in a study of OX40 agonist ivuxolimab in advanced cancers. Study-level information: Each dose-escalation patient presented with hepatocellular carcinoma, melanoma, renal cell or head and neck cancer.

Regarding the study as a whole: Averaging showed that CD8+ T cells had more expanded clones than CD4+ did.

The protocol was immunoSEQ multiplex PCR, while the TCRdb copy is restricted to in-frame clones and leaves out a portion. The sample yields some 62,000 clones, 91% seen once. Regarding this clone: Antigen specificity is unknown.

People who had autoimmune disease history or systemic immunosuppression were excluded. Germline values: CDR1 SNHLY, CDR2 FYNNEI. This CDR3 contains 11 residues. With V trimmed by 7 bases and J by 10 bases, 6 bases remained unmatched. This sample comprised CD4+ or CD8+ T cells sorted from blood, obtained in a trial of the OX40 agonist ivuxolimab. V gene TRBV2 combines with J gene TRBJ1-2, with TRBD1 matching over 7 bases. This clonotype was sampled from an adult with an advanced solid tumor such as melanoma, head and neck, liver or kidney cancer. The CDR3 loop reads CASINRGYYTF. The CDR3, as DNA: TGTGCCAGCATTAACAGGGGATACTACACCTTC. Based on the CDR3 plus reference TRBV2 and TRBJ1-2, the full variable domain is EPEVTQTPSHQVTQMGQEVILRCVPISNHLYFYWYRQILGQKVEFLVSFYNNEISEKSEIFDDQFSVERPDGSNFTLKIRSTKLEDSAMYFCASINRGYYTFGSGTRLTVV.